This T cell receptor (beta chain) is drawn from a study of blood T cell repertoires in COVID-19. For the study at large: COVID-19 samples collected from the United States, Italy and Spain covered acute and convalescent phases. PBMCs, B-cell-depleted T cells, or T cells were the source of the cDNA or gDNA that made up the material.

Methods used by the authors: Amplification with reference gene primers provided the estimates of nucleated cell counts. The protocol was immunoSEQ multiplex PCR, while the TCRdb copy is restricted to in-frame clones and leaves out a portion. V and J calls and clone size are those listed in that table; D and trimming were worked out from the DNA. The data hold under 130,000 clones, with roughly 85% observed a single time. Germline lookup yields CDR1 SGHNT and CDR2 YYREEE (reference sequence). Trimming cost V 0 bases and J 7 bases; bases outside gene matches: 3. The CDR3 extends over 15 amino acids. Material: peripheral blood. This chain links TRBV5-4 with TRBJ1-4; 10 positions match TRBD1. The sequence was obtained from a man in his forties or fifties in a cohort sampled during active COVID-19. The CDR3 bases are TGTGCCAGCAGCTTGGCGGGACAGGGGACTGAAAAACTGTTTTTT. The encoded protein is CASSLAGQGTEKLFF.